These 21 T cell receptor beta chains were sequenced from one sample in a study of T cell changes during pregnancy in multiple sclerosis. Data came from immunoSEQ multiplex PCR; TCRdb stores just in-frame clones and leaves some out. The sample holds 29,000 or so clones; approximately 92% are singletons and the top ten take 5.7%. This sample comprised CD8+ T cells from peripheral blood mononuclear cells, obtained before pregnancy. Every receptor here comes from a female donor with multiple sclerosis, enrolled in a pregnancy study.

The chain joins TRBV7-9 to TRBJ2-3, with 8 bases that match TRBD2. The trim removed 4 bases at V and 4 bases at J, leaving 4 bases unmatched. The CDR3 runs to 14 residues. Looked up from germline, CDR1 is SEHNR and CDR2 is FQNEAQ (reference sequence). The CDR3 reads CASSSGGASDTQYF. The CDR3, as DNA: TGTGCCAGCAGCTCCGGGGGGGCCTCAGATACGCAGTATTTT. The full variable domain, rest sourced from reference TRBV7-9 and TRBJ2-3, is DTGVSQNPRHKITKRGQNVTFRCDPISEHNRLYWYRQTLGQGPEFLTYFQNEAQLEKSRLLSDRFSAERPKGSFSTLEIQRTEQGDSAMYLCASSSGGASDTQYFGPGTRLTVL.

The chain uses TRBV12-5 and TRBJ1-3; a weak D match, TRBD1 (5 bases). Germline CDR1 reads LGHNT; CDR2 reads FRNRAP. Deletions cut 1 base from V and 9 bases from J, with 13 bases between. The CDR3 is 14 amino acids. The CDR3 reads CASGLGVGHSTIYF. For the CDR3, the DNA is TGTGCTAGTGGTTTGGGAGTGGGGCACTCCACCATATATTTT.

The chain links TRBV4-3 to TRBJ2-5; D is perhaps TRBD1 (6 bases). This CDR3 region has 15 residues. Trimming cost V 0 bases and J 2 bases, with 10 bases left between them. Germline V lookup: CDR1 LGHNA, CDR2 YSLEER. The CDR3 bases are TGCGCCAGCAGCCAAGATCTGGGGGCTCAAGAGACCCAGTACTTC. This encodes CASSQDLGAQETQYF.

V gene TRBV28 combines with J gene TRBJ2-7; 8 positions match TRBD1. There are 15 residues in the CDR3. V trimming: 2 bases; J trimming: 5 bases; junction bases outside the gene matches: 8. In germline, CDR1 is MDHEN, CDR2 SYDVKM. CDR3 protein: CASSLDRGISNEQYF. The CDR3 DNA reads TGTGCCAGCAGTTTAGACAGGGGAATTTCCAACGAGCAGTACTTC.

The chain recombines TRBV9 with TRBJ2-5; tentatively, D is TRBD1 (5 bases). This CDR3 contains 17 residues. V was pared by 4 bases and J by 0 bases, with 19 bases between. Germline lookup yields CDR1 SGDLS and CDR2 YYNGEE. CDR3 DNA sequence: TGTGCCAGCAGCCCACCCCCCTGGGCAGGGTACCAAGAGACCCAGTACTTC. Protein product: CASSPPPWAGYQETQYF.

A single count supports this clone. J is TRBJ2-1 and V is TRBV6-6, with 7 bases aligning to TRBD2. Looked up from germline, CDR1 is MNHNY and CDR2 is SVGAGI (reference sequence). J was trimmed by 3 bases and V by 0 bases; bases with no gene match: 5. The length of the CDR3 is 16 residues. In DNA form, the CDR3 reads TGTGCCAGCAGTTACTCGTCCCTAGCGGACTACAATGAGCAGTTCTTC. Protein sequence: CASSYSSLADYNEQFF.

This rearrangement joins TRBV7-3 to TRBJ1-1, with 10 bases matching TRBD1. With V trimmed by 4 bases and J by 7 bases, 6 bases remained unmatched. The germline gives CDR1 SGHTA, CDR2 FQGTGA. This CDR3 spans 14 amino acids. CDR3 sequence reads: CASSSTGGGGEAFF. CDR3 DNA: TGTGCCAGCAGCTCGACAGGGGGCGGCGGTGAAGCTTTCTTT.

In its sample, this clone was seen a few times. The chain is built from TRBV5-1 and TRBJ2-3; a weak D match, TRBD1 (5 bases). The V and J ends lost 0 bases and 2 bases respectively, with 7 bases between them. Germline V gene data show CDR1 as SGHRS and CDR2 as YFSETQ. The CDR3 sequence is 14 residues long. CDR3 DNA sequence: TGCGCCAGCAGCTTGGAGACAGACACAGATACGCAGTATTTT. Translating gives CASSLETDTDTQYF.

In DNA, the CDR3 is TGTGCCAGCAGTTTAGGCTCACCTTACGAGCAGTACTTC. Translated: CASSLGSPYEQYF. The chain links TRBV28 to TRBJ2-7; D gene uncertain. This CDR3 region has 13 residues. With 2 bases removed from V and 4 bases from J, the gap between germline ends came to 9 bases. Germline V gives CDR1 MDHEN, CDR2 SYDVKM.

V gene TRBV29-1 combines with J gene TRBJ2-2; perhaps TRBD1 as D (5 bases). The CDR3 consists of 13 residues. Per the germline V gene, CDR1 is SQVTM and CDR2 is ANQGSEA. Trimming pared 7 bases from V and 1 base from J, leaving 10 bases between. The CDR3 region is CSGEQENTGELFF. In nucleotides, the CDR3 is TGCAGCGGGGAACAGGAGAACACCGGGGAGCTGTTTTTT.

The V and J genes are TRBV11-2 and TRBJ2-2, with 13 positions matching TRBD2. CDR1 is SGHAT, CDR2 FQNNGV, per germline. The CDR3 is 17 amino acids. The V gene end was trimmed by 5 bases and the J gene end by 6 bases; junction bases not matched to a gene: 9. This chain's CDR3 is CASSLKPGLAGSGELFF. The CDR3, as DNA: TGTGCCAGCAGCCTCAAACCGGGACTAGCGGGGTCCGGGGAGCTGTTTTTT.

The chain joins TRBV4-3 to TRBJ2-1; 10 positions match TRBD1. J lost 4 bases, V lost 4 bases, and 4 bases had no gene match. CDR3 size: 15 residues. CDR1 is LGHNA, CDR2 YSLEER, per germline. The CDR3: CASSRGTGVYNEQFF. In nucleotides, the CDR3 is TGCGCCAGCAGCCGAGGGACAGGGGTATACAATGAGCAGTTCTTC.

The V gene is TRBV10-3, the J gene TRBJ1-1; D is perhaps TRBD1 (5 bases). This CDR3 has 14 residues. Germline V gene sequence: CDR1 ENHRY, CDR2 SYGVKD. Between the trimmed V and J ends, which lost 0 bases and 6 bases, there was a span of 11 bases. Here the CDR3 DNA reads TGTGCCATCAGTGAGTCCGGGGGTCGGCCTGAAGCTTTCTTT. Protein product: CAISESGGRPEAFF.

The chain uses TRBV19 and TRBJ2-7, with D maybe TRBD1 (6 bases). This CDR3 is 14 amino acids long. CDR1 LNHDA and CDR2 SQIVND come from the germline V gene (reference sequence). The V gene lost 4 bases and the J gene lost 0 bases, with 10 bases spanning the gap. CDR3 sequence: CASSSPRGSYEQYF. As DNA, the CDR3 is TGTGCCAGTAGTAGTCCCAGGGGCTCCTACGAGCAGTACTTC.

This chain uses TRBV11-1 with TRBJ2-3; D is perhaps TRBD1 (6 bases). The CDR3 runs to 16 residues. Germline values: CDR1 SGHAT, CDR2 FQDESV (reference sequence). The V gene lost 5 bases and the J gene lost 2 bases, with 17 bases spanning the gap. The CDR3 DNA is TGTGCCAGCAGCGTCTTGGCCAGGGGACCCACAGATACGCAGTATTTT. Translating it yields CASSVLARGPTDTQYF.

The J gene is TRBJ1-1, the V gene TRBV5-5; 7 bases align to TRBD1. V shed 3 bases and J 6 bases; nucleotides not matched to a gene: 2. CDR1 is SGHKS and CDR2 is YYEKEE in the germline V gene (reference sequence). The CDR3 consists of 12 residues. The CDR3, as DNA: TGTGCCAGCAGCTGGGGGACAGCTGAAGCTTTCTTT. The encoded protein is CASSWGTAEAFF.

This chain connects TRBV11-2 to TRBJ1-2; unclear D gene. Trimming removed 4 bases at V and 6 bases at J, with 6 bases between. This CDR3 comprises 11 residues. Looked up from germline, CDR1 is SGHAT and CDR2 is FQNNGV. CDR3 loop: CASSSGDGYTF. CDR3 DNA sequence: TGTGCCAGCAGCTCCGGGGATGGCTACACCTTC.

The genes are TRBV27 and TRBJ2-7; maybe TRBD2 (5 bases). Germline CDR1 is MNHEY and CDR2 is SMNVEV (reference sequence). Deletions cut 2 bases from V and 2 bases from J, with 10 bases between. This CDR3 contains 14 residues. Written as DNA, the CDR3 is TGTGCCAGCAGTTTAATGCCGGGGACCTACGAGCAGTACTTC. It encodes CASSLMPGTYEQYF.

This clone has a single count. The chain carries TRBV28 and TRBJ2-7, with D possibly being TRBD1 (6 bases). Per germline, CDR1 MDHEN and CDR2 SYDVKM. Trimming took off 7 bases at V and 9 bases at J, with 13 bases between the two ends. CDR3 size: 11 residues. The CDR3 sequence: CASILGGRQYF. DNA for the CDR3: TGTGCCAGCATCCTAGGGGGACGGCAGTACTTC. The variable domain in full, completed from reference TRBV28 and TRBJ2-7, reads DVKVTQSSRYLVKRTGEKVFLECVQDMDHENMFWYRQDPGLGLRLIYFSYDVKMKEKGDIPEGYSVSREKKERFSLILESASTNQTSMYLCASILGGRQYFGPGTRLTVT.

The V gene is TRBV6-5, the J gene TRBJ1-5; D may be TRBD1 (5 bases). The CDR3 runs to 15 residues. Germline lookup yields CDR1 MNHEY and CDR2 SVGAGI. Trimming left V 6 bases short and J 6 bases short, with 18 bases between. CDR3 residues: CASSHSAAGRQPQHF. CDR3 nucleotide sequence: TGTGCCAGCAGCCATTCAGCCGCAGGGCGTCAGCCCCAGCATTTT.

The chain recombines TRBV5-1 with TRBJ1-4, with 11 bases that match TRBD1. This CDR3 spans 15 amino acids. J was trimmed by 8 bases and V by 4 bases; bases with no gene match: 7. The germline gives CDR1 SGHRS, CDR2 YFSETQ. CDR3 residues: CASSRTGGLEEKLFF. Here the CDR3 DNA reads TGCGCCAGCAGCAGGACAGGGGGCTTAGAGGAAAAACTGTTTTTT.